This entry is about one T cell receptor beta chain. Its specificity is unknown. This sample was included in a study of early T cells in non-severe SARS-CoV-2 infection. About the research overall: Sequenced material consisted of bulk RNA (from unsorted whole blood), and chains were unpaired. Study observations and caveats: Matching results from VDJdb favored anti-spike CD8 responses, leaving private and CD4 specificities undetected.

Unique molecular identifiers tagged individual cDNA molecules. TCRdb redid the calling of the 5' RACE reads with MiXCR, one entry per CDR3 protein. The sample includes tens of thousands of distinct CDR3 sequences, around 8.6% of them seen just once. CDR1 is LGHDT and CDR2 is YNNKEL in the germline V gene (reference sequence). V dropped 0 bases and J dropped 0 bases, with 11 bases sitting between them. The CDR3 loop spans 16 amino acids. This receptor was identified in an adult who was a healthcare worker with PCR-confirmed SARS-CoV-2 infection or an uninfected control (not recorded which). Here the sequenced sample was whole blood, taken at baseline. V usage is TRBV3-1 and J usage is TRBJ2-5; D remains unclear. The DNA for the CDR3 is TGTGCCAGCAGCCAAGATAAGGGCACCTACCAAGAGACCCAGTACTTC. As protein: CASSQDKGTYQETQYF.